Each of the 21 T cell receptor beta chains below was sequenced from the same sample in a study of blood T cells in healthy people across ages. Primed by a sample-barcoded 5' primer and a J-beta primer mix, a second PCR proceeded for about 6 to 11 cycles. Each CDR3 protein is one row after TCRdb ran MiXCR on the 5' RACE reads. This sample carries roughly 2 million distinct CDR3 sequences, 49% of them seen once, and the ten largest clones take over 2%. The sequenced sample was blood. These TCRs come from a woman aged 40-49 years in good health.

The chain is built from TRBV12-3 or TRBV12-4 and TRBJ2-5, with TRBD1 matching over 11 bases. V lost 1 base to trimming and J lost 4 bases; unmatched junction nucleotides: 8. This CDR3 has 17 amino acids. CDR3 residues: CASSLVGQGVRGETQYF. In nucleotides, the CDR3 is TGTGCCAGCAGTTTAGTGGGACAGGGGGTTAGGGGAGAGACCCAGTACTTC.

Details on this clonotype: One base away lies a much larger clone, so this may be a sequencing read error. The chain recombines TRBV7-2 with TRBJ1-5; D perhaps matches TRBD1 (6 bases). CDR3 size: 16 residues. The V gene's germline CDR1 is SGHTA and CDR2 FQGNSA. CDR3 in amino acids: CAGSLWGRGEAQPQHF. DNA of the CDR3: TGTGCCGGCAGCTTATGGGGCAGGGGAGAAGCCCAGCCCCAGCATTTT. Full variable domain (rest looked up from reference TRBV7-2 and TRBJ1-5): GAGVSQSPSNKVTEKGKDVELRCDPISGHTALYWYRQSLGQGLEFLIYFQGNSAPDKSGLPSDRFSAERTGGSVSTLTIQRTQQEDSAVYLCAGSLWGRGEAQPQHFGDGTRLSIL.

This rearrangement joins TRBV9 to TRBJ1-2; no firm D call. Germline CDR1 reads SGDLS; CDR2 reads YYNGEE. The ends were cut back, 3 bases at V and 2 bases at J, with 17 bases in the middle. The CDR3 length is 16 residues. In nucleotides, the CDR3 is TGTGCCAGCAGCGGACGTAGGGTCCCAATAAACTATGGCTACACCTTC. This translates into CASSGRRVPINYGYTF.

The chain is built from TRBV20-1 and TRBJ2-1; D is perhaps TRBD2 (7 bases). Germline V gene data show CDR1 as DFQATT and CDR2 as SNEGSKA (reference sequence). This CDR3 is 15 amino acids long. Trimming pared 3 bases from V and 2 bases from J, leaving 14 bases between. The CDR3 sequence: CSASMSGGAYNEQFF. DNA of the CDR3: TGCAGTGCTAGTATGTCGGGGGGCGCCTACAATGAGCAGTTCTTC.

A remark on this clonotype: Just one base apart from a much larger clone, this may be a read error. The rearrangement links TRBV4-2 to TRBJ2-1; no clear D. The CDR3 sequence is 15 residues long. The V and J ends lost 0 bases and 13 bases respectively, with 19 bases between them. Germline CDR1 LGHNA, CDR2 YNFKEQ. CDR3 bases: TGTGCCAGCAGCCAAGATTCGAATATCGAAGAGACCCAGTTCTTC. Its protein is CASSQDSNIEETQFF.

This clonotype appeared once. The V gene is TRBV7-2, the J gene TRBJ1-1, with D possibly being TRBD1 (5 bases). The CDR3 is 12 amino acids. CDR1 and CDR2 from the germline V gene are SGHTA and FQGNSA. Trimming took off 9 bases at V and 6 bases at J, with 14 bases between the two ends. Here the CDR3 DNA reads TGTGCCAGTTGCCCTAGGGGCTCTGAAGCTTTCTTT. This encodes CASCPRGSEAFF.

The chain couples TRBV6-6 to TRBJ2-1, with D perhaps TRBD1 or TRBD2 (5 bases each). The CDR3 covers 15 residues. Trimming removed 5 bases at V and 2 bases at J, with 13 bases between. Germline lookup yields CDR1 MNHNY and CDR2 SVGAGI (reference sequence). The DNA of the CDR3 is TGTGCCAGCAGTACCTCGGGACCGGCCTACAATGAGCAGTTCTTC. Amino acids: CASSTSGPAYNEQFF.

This rearrangement joins TRBV12-5 to TRBJ2-3, with D possibly being TRBD1 (6 bases). V lost 5 bases, J lost 3 bases, and 9 bases lay in between. Germline CDR1 LGHNT, CDR2 FRNRAP. This CDR3 has 13 amino acids. CDR3 sequence (DNA): TGTGCTAGTGGTGGGGGCGAGACAGATACGCAGTATTTT. This encodes CASGGGETDTQYF.

V and J are TRBV15 and TRBJ2-6; no clear D gene. V dropped 2 bases and J dropped 4 bases, with 18 bases sitting between them. The CDR3 is made up of 18 amino acids. Germline CDR1 is LNHNV and CDR2 is YYDKDF (reference sequence). The CDR3 nucleotides are TGTGCCACCAGCAGACTTGGCTTGACGGCCGCGGGGGCCAACGTCCTGACTTTC. It yields the protein CATSRLGLTAAGANVLTF.

This clonotype was observed once. CDR3 nucleotide sequence: TGTGCCAGCAGCTCCGTAGCGGGGGGTAACTATGAGCAGTTCTTC. Its translation is CASSSVAGGNYEQFF. The chain links TRBV7-2 to TRBJ2-1, with 10 bases lining up with TRBD2. V was pared by 4 bases and J by 8 bases, with 8 bases of the junction left unmatched. This CDR3 is 15 amino acids long. CDR1 and CDR2 (germline): SGHTA, FQGNSA.

A few counts support this clonotype. The chain combines TRBV27 with TRBJ1-6; no clear D gene. Germline CDR1 is MNHEY and CDR2 is SMNVEV (reference sequence). V lost 8 bases to trimming and J lost 7 bases, with 9 bases between them. The CDR3 covers 12 residues. This CDR3 is CASRDRNSPLHF. For the CDR3, the DNA is TGTGCCAGCCGGGATCGGAATTCACCCCTCCACTTT.

The genes are TRBV7-6 and TRBJ2-4; D unresolved. The tail of the sequence fits TRBJ2-5 better, so the J call may be wrong. Germline-derived CDR1 and CDR2 are SGHVS and FNYEAQ. The CDR3 is 14 residues long. The CDR3 loop is CASSSPRLGETQYF. In DNA, the CDR3 is TGTGCCAGCAGCTCGCCAAGACTTGGAGAGACCCAGTACTTC.

The V gene is TRBV7-2, the J gene TRBJ1-2; the match to TRBD1 covers 8 bases. Germline assignment: CDR1 SGHTA and CDR2 FQGNSA. The V gene end was trimmed by 7 bases and the J gene end by 7 bases; junction bases not matched to a gene: 17. The CDR3 has 16 residues. This CDR3 is CASKIGQGRLVGGYTF. The CDR3, as DNA: TGTGCCAGCAAGATCGGACAGGGAAGATTGGTAGGTGGCTACACCTTC. Full variable domain (outside the CDR3, taken from reference TRBV7-2 and TRBJ1-2): GAGVSQSPSNKVTEKGKDVELRCDPISGHTALYWYRQSLGQGLEFLIYFQGNSAPDKSGLPSDRFSAERTGGSVSTLTIQRTQQEDSAVYLCASKIGQGRLVGGYTFGSGTRLTVV.

As for this clonotype: Being one base from a much bigger clone, this may be a read error. The rearrangement uses TRBV7-9 and TRBJ2-1; 11 bases agree with TRBD2. The CDR3 runs 15 residues. Germline V CDR1 and CDR2: SEHNR, FQNEAQ (reference sequence). The CDR3 reads CASSSAGTSGNERFF. CDR3 nucleotides: TGTGCCAGCAGCTCCGCCGGGACTAGCGGCAATGAGCGGTTCTTC.

The chain has TRBV28 and TRBJ1-4, with 7 nucleotides matching TRBD1. There are 14 residues in the CDR3. The J segment lost 8 bases and the V segment lost 8 bases, leaving 11 bases of the junction unmatched. Per germline, CDR1 MDHEN and CDR2 SYDVKM. The CDR3 region is CASHVTGIGEKLFF. The CDR3, as DNA: TGTGCCAGCCATGTGACAGGGATTGGAGAAAAACTGTTTTTT.

J is TRBJ1-2 and V is TRBV7-9; no reliable D call. V lost 4 bases and J lost 4, with 16 bases in between. Germline V gene data show CDR1 as SEHNR and CDR2 as FQNEAQ (reference sequence). The CDR3 is made up of 15 amino acids. In DNA form, the CDR3 reads TGTGCCAGCAGCTCCGCCTGGGTCCAATTCTATGGCTACACCTTC. Translating gives CASSSAWVQFYGYTF.

The table lists this clonotype with a few counts. The V and J genes are TRBV7-2 and TRBJ2-7; 7 bases map to TRBD2. V dropped 2 bases and J dropped 2; count of bases not matched to a gene: 3. Germline lookup yields CDR1 SGHTA and CDR2 FQGNSA. This CDR3 contains 14 residues. CDR3 sequence reads: CASSLNAGAYEQYF. As DNA, the CDR3 is TGTGCCAGCAGCTTAAACGCGGGGGCCTACGAGCAGTACTTC.

The V and J genes are TRBV7-2 and TRBJ2-2; D call uncertain. V lost 0 bases, J lost 7 bases, and 6 bases lay in between. Germline-derived CDR1 and CDR2 are SGHTA and FQGNSA. The CDR3 sequence is 13 residues long. This CDR3 is CASSLALGGELFF. DNA of the CDR3: TGTGCCAGCAGCTTAGCGCTAGGCGGGGAGCTGTTTTTT.

The gene calls are TRBV4-3 and TRBJ2-3; 8 bases are shared with TRBD2. This CDR3 comprises 16 residues. Germline values: CDR1 LGHNA, CDR2 YSLEER. V was pared by 4 bases and J by 1 base, with 7 bases of the junction left unmatched. The CDR3 spells CASSLRRGGRTDTQYF. The CDR3, as DNA: TGCGCCAGCAGCCTCCGCCGGGGGGGTCGCACAGATACGCAGTATTTT.

This clonotype has a handful of counts. This chain connects TRBV11-1 to TRBJ2-5, with TRBD2 matching 10 bases. Trimming took 5 bases from V and 0 from J; bases not matched to a gene: 9. From germline, CDR1 is SGHAT and CDR2 FQDESV (reference sequence). The CDR3 runs 17 residues. In DNA form, the CDR3 reads TGTGCCAGCAGCGATTATCTAGCGGGGGCCTACCAAGAGACCCAGTACTTC. This codes for CASSDYLAGAYQETQYF.

This chain connects TRBV5-1 to TRBJ1-6; D might be TRBD1 (5 bases). The V end lost 2 bases, the J end lost 0 bases, and 6 bases lay between the germline ends. CDR1 and CDR2 (germline): SGHRS, YFSETQ. The CDR3 contains 15 residues. The CDR3 reads CASSFGGSYNSPLHF. CDR3 DNA: TGCGCCAGCAGCTTTGGGGGCTCCTATAATTCACCCCTCCACTTT.